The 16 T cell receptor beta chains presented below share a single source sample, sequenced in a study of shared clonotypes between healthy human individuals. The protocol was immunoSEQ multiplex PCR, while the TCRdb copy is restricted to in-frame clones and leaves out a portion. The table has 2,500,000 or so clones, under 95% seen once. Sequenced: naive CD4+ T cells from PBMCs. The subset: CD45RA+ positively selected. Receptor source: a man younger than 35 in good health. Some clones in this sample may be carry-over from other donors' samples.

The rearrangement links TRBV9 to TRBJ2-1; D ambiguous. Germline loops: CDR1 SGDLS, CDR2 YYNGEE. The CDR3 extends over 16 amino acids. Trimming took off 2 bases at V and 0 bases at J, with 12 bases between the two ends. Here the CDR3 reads CASSVASWSSYNEQFF. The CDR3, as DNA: TGTGCCAGCAGCGTCGCGTCTTGGAGCTCCTACAATGAGCAGTTCTTC.

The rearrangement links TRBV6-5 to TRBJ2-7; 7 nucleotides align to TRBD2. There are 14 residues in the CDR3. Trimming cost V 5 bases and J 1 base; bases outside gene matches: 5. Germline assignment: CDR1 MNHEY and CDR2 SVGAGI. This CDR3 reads CASSRGLPSYEQYF. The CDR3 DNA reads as TGTGCCAGCAGTCGGGGACTACCTTCCTACGAGCAGTACTTC.

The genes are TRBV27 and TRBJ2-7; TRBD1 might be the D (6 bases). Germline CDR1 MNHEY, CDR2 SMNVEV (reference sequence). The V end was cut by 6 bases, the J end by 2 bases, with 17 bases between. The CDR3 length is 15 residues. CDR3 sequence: CASSLFQGQTYEQYF. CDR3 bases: TGTGCCAGCAGCCTATTCCAGGGGCAGACCTACGAGCAGTACTTC.

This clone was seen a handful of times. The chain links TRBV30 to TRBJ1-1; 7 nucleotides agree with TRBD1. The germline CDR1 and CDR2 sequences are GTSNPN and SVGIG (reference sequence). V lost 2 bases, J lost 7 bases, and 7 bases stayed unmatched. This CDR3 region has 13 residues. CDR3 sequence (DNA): TGTGCCTGGAGTTATGACAGGGATATTGAAGCTTTCTTT. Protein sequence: CAWSYDRDIEAFF.

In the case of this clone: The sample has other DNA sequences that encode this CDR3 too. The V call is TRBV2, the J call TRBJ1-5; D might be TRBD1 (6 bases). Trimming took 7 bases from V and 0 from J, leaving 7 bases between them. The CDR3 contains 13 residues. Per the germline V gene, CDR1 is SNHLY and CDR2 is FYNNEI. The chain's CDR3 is CASNRDSNQPQHF. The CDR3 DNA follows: TGTGCCAGCAACAGGGATAGCAATCAGCCCCAGCATTTT.

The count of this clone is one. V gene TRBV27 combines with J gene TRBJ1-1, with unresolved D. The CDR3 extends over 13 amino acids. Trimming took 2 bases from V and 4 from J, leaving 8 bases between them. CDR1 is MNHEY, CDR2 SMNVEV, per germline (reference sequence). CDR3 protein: CASSLGRPTEAFF. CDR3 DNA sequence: TGTGCCAGCAGTTTAGGTAGGCCCACTGAAGCTTTCTTT.

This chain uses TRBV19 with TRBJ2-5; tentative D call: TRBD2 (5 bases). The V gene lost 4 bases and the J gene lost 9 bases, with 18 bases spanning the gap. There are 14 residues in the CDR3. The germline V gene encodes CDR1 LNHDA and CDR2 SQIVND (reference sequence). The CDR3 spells CASSTTSGDGAQYF. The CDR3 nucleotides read TGTGCCAGTAGTACAACCTCGGGCGACGGGGCCCAGTACTTC.

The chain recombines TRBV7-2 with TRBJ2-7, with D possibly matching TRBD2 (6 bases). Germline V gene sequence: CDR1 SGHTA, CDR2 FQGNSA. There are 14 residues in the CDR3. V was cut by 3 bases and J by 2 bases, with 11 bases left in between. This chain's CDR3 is CASSFQEGTYEQYF. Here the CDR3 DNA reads TGTGCCAGCAGCTTCCAGGAGGGAACCTACGAGCAGTACTTC.

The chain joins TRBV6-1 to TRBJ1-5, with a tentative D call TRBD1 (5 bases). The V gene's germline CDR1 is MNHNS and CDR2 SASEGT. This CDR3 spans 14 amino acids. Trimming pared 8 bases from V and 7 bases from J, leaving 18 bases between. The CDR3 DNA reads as TGTGCCAGCCGGTTGCGGGGGGGAAGGCAGCCCCAGCATTTT. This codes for CASRLRGGRQPQHF.

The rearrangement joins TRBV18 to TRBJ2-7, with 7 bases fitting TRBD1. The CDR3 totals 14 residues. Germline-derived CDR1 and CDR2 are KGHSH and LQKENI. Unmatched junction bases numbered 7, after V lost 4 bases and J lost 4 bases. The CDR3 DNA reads TGTGCCAGCTCACGAAGACAGGGTCTGTACGAGCAGTACTTC. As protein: CASSRRQGLYEQYF.

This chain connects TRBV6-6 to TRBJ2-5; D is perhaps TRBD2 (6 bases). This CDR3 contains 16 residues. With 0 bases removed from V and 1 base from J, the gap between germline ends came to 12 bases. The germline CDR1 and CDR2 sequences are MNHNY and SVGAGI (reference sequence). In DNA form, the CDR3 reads TGTGCCAGCAGTTACTCTAGCGGCAGGGCCCAAGAGACCCAGTACTTC. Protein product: CASSYSSGRAQETQYF.

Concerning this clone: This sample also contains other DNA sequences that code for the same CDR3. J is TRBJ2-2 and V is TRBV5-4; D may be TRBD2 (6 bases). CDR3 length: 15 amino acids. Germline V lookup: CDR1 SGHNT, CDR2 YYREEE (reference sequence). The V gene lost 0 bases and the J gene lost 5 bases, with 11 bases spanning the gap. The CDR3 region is CASSLAGVGTGELFF. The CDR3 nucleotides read TGTGCCAGCAGCTTGGCGGGAGTGGGTACCGGGGAGCTGTTTTTT.

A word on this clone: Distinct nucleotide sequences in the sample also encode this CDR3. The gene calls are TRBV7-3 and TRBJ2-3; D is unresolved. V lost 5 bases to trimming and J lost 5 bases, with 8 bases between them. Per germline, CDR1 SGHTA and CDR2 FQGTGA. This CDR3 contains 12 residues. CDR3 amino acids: CASSLGRDTQYF. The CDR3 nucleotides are TGTGCCAGCAGCCTCGGACGAGATACGCAGTATTTT.

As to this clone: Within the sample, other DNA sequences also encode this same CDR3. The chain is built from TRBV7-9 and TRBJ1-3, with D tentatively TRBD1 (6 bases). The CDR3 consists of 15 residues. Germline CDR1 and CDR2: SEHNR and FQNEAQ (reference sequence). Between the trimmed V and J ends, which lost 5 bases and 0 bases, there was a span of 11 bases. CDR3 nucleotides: TGTGCCAGCAGCCCCGGACAGACCTCTGGAAACACCATATATTTT. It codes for CASSPGQTSGNTIYF.

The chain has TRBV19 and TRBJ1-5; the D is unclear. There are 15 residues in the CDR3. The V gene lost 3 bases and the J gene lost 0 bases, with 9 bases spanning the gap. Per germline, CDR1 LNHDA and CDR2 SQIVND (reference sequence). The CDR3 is CASSIWGSSNQPQHF. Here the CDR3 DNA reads TGTGCCAGTAGTATTTGGGGAAGTAGCAATCAGCCCCAGCATTTT.

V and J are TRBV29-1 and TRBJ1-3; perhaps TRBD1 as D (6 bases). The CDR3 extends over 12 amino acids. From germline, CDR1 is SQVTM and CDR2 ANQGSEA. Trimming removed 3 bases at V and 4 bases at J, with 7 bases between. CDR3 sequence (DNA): TGCAGCGTTGAGGGACACGGAAACACCATATATTTT. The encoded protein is CSVEGHGNTIYF.